What follows are 3 T cell receptor beta chains derived from one specimen sequenced in a study of blood T cell repertoires in COVID-19. TCRdb's copy holds only in-frame clones and misses some; the assay was immunoSEQ multiplex PCR. This table has more than 120,000 clones, 87% appearing once. Sequencing was done on a sample of peripheral blood. Receptors originate from a woman aged 45-65 years with acute or convalescent COVID-19.

The CDR3 loop reads CASSIRGGGSEKLFF. Here the CDR3 DNA reads TGTGCCAGTAGTATACGCGGGGGGGGAAGTGAAAAACTGTTTTTT. The V and J genes are TRBV19 and TRBJ1-4, with D tentatively TRBD1 (5 bases). The CDR3 has 15 amino acids. Germline V gene data show CDR1 as LNHDA and CDR2 as SQIVND (reference sequence). V gave up 2 bases and J gave up 7 bases, with 14 bases separating them.

The J gene is TRBJ2-7, the V gene TRBV10-3, with 10 bases identical to TRBD2. The CDR3 runs to 16 residues. Losses at the gene ends were 10 bases for V and 5 bases for J; bases not matched to a gene: 17. Germline V CDR1 and CDR2: ENHRY, SYGVKD. CDR3 protein: CATSPPVSGRRNEQYF. CDR3 DNA: TGTGCCACCTCCCCCCCGGTTAGCGGGAGGAGAAACGAGCAGTACTTC.

V is TRBV7-6 and J is TRBJ2-2; 8 bases are shared with TRBD2. The CDR3 extends over 16 amino acids. The germline V gene has CDR1 SGHVS and CDR2 FNYEAQ. V lost 6 bases to trimming and J lost 0 bases; unmatched junction nucleotides: 6. The CDR3 DNA follows: TGTGCCAGCAGTTTCCTAGCGGGTTCGAACACCGGGGAGCTGTTTTTT. Translation gives CASSFLAGSNTGELFF.